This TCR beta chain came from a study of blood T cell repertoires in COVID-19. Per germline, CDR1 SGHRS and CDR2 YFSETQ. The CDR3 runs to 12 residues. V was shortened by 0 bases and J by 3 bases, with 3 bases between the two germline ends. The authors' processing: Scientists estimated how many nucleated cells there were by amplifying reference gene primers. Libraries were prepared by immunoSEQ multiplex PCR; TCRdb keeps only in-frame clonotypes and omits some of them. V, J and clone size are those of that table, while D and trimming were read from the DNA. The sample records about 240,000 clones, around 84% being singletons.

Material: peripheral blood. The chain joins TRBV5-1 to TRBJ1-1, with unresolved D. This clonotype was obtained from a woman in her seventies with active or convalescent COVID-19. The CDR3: CASSLVDTEAFF. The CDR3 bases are TGCGCCAGCAGCTTGGTAGACACTGAAGCTTTCTTT.